The rows below give T cell receptor beta chains drawn from one sample of a study of preoperative IRX-2 immunotherapy in early breast cancer. Profiled with immunoSEQ multiplex PCR; TCRdb holds only in-frame clones, not every one. Of roughly 99,000 clones in the sample, 80% to 90% are singletons; the top ten hold 2% to 2.5%. Sample: tumor tissue, taken after IRX-2 immunotherapy. These receptors all come from a human donor with breast cancer. Each CDR3 is given without its conserved first and last residue. Clone size is given for some rows only: seen once, a few or many times, or a class if the clone is expanded.

>TRBV5-1|once|TRBJ2-7
ASSSNKAWGSTDSYEQY
>TRBV30|NA|TRBJ1-2
AWTGTGVYGYT
>TRBV10-2|NA|TRBJ2-3
ASSELGTDTQY
>TRBV19|NA|TRBJ2-3
ASKGGSIGTDTQY
>TRBV4-1|once|TRBJ1-3
ASSQDPGNSGNTIY
>TRBV10-1|NA|TRBJ2-1
ASSALAGNKQF
>TRBV14|NA|TRBJ1-6
ASSQDGSSWGSYNSPLH
>TRBV28|few|TRBJ1-1
ASSPGTPNTEAF
>TRBV11-3|NA|TRBJ1-3
ASSVLEGSGNTIY
>TRBV7-1|NA|TRBJ2-5
ASSLSPRGLQETQY
>TRBV5-1|NA|TRBJ1-1
ASSLGLAGGEAF
>TRBV7-7|NA|TRBJ2-5
ASSLGGEQETQY
>TRBV6-8|few|TRBJ2-2
ASLDANTGELF
>TRBV18|NA|TRBJ1-5
ASSPPAWSSQPQH
>TRBV28|NA|TRBJ2-7
ASSLRQGRAYEQY
>TRBV6-8|NA|TRBJ1-1
ASSANMNTEAF
>TRBV6-8|NA|TRBJ1-1
ASSYPGQANTEAF
>TRBV10-2|NA|TRBJ1-3
ASSESAADSGNTIY
>TRBV12-1|NA|TRBJ2-7
ASSFDASTKQY
>TRBV29-1|NA|TRBJ1-5
SVEGGLGQPQH
>TRBV29-1|NA|TRBJ1-1
SVVRDRNMNTEAF
>TRBV28|NA|TRBJ2-5
ASKRGPQKWETQY